Below, one T cell receptor beta chain is given with its context. Germline and junction disagree at one end, which may indicate a read error. Libraries were prepared by immunoSEQ multiplex PCR; TCRdb keeps only in-frame clonotypes and omits some of them. The table shows roughly 120,000 clones, with 75% to 90% occurring only once. This CDR3 is built from 15 residues. CDR1 is MGHRA and CDR2 is YSYEKL in the germline V gene. This entry is derived from a study of control samples from healthy donors and cancer patients. This clonotype was sampled from a woman between 45 and 65 years old with colorectal cancer. The chain combines TRBV4-1 with TRBJ2-7; D is uncertain. Specimen: PBMCs. DNA of the CDR3: TGCGCCAGCAGCCAAGCGCTACTTGGGTCGGAGACGGCCGACTTC. Translating gives CASSQALLGSETADF.